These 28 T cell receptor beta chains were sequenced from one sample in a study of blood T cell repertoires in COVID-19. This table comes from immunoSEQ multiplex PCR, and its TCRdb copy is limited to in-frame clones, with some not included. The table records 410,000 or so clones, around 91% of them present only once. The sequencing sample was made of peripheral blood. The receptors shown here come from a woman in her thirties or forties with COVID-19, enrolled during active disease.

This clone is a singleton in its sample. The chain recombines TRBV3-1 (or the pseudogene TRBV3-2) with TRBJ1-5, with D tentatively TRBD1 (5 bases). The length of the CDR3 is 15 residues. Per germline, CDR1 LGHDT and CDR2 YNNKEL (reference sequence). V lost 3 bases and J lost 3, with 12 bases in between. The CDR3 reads CASSQSGGINQPQHF. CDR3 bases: TGTGCCAGCAGCCAGTCGGGGGGAATCAATCAGCCCCAGCATTTT.

The CDR3 protein is CASSIYETDTQYF. The CDR3 region has the DNA TGTGCCAGTAGTATTTACGAGACAGATACGCAGTATTTT. This rearrangement joins TRBV19 to TRBJ2-3; D remains ambiguous. V lost 3 bases and J lost 3, with 7 bases in between. The germline V gene encodes CDR1 LNHDA and CDR2 SQIVND (reference sequence). This CDR3 has 13 residues.

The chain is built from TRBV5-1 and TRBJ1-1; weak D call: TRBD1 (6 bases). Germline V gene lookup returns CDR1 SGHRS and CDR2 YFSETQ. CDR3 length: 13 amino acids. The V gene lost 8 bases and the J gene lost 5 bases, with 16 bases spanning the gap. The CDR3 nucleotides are TGCGCCAGTTCAACAGGGATTAGTACTGAAGCTTTCTTT. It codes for CASSTGISTEAFF.

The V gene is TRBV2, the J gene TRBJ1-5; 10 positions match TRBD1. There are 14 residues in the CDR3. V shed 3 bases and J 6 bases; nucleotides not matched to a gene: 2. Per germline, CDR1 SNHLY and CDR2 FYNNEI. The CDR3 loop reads CASSEDRGSQPQHF. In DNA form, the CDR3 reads TGTGCCAGCAGTGAGGACAGGGGGAGTCAGCCCCAGCATTTT.

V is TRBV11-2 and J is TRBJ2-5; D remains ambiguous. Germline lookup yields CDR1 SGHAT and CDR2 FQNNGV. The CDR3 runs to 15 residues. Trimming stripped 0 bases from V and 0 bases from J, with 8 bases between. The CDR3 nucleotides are TGTGCCAGCAGCTTAGACGTAGAGTACCAAGAGACCCAGTACTTC. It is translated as CASSLDVEYQETQYF.

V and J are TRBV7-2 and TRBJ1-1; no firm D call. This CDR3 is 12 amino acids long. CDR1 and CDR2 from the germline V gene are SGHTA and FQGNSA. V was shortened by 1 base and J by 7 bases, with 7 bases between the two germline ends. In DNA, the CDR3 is TGTGCCAGCAGCTTAGGGAGAGTTGAAGCTTTCTTT. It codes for CASSLGRVEAFF.

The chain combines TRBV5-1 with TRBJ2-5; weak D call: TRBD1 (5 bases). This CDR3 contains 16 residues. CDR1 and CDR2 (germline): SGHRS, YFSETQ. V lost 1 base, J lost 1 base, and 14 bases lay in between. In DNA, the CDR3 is TGCGCCAGCAGCTTGAGTAACAGGTTGGGCCAAGAGACCCAGTACTTC. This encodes CASSLSNRLGQETQYF.

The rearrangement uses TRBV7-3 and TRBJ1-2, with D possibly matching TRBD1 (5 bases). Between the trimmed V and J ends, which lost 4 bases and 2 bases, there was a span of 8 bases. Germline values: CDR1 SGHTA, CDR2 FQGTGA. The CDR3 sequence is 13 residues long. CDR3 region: CASSSDSNYGYTF. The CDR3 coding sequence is TGTGCCAGCAGCTCAGACAGCAACTATGGCTACACCTTC.

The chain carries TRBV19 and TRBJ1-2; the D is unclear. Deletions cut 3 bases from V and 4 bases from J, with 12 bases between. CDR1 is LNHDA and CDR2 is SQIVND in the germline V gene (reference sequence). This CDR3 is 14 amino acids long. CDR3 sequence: CASSIRRSPYGYTF. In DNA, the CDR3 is TGTGCCAGTAGTATTAGGAGGAGTCCCTATGGCTACACCTTC.

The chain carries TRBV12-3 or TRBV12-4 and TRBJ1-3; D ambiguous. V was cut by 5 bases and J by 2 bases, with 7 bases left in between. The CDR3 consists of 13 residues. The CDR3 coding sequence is TGTGCCAGCAGTCCACTTACTGGAAACACCATATATTTT. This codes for CASSPLTGNTIYF.

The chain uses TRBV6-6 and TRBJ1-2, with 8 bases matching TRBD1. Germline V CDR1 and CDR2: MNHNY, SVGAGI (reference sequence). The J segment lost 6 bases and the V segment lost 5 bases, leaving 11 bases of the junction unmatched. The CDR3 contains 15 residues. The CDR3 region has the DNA TGTGCCAGCAGTCCTTACGAACGGACAGGGAATGGCTACACCTTC. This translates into CASSPYERTGNGYTF.

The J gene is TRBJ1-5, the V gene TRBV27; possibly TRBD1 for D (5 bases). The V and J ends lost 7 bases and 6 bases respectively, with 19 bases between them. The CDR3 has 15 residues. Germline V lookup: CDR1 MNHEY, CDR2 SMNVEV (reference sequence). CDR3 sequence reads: CASTNSREGGQPQHF. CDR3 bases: TGTGCCAGCACCAACAGCAGGGAGGGAGGTCAGCCCCAGCATTTT.

CDR3 amino acids: CASSVNNRNTGELFF. The CDR3 region has the DNA TGTGCCAGCTCAGTAAACAACAGGAACACCGGGGAGCTGTTTTTT. V usage is TRBV18 and J usage is TRBJ2-2; D remains unclear. Trimming stripped 5 bases from V and 1 base from J, with 11 bases between. Germline loops: CDR1 KGHSH, CDR2 LQKENI. CDR3 length equals 15 residues.

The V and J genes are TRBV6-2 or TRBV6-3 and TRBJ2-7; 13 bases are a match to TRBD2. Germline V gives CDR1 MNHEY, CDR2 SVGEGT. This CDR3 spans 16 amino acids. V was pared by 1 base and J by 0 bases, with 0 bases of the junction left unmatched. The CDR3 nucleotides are TGTGCCAGCAGTTACTGGACTAGCGGGAGCTCCTACGAGCAGTACTTC. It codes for CASSYWTSGSSYEQYF.

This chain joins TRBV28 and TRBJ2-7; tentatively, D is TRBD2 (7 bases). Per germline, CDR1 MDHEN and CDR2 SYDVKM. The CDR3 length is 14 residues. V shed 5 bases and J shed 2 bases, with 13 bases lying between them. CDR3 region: CASSPWEGAYEQYF. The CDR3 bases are TGTGCCAGCAGTCCCTGGGAGGGGGCCTACGAGCAGTACTTC.

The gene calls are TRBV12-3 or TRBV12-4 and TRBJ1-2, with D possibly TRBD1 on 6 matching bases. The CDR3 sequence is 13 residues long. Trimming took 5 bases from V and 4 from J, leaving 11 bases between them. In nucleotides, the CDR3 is TGTGCCAGCAGTCTACAGGGTCCCTATGGCTACACCTTC. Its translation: CASSLQGPYGYTF.

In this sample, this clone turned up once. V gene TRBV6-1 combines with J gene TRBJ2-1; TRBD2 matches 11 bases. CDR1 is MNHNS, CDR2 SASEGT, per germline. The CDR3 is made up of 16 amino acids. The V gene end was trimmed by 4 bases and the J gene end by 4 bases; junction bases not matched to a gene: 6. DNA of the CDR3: TGTGCCAGCAGTGCTACTAGCGGGGGCCTTTACAATGAGCAGTTCTTC. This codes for CASSATSGGLYNEQFF.

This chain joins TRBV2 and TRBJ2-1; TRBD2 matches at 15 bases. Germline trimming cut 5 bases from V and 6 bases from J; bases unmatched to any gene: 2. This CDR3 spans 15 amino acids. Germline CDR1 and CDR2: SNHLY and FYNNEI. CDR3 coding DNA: TGTGCCAGCAGTCGGACTAGCGGGGGGGTCAATGAGCAGTTCTTC. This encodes CASSRTSGGVNEQFF.

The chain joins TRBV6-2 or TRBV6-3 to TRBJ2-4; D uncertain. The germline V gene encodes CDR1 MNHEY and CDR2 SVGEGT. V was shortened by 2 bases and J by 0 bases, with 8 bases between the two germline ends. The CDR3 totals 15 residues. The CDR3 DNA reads TGTGCCAGCAGTTACGAGAGATTAGCCAAAAACATTCAGTACTTC. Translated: CASSYERLAKNIQYF.

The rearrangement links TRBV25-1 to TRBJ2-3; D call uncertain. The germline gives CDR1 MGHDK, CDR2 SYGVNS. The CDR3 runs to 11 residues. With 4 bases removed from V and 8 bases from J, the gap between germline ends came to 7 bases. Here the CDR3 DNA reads TGTGCCAGCAGTGCTAGTAGTACGCAGTATTTT. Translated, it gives CASSASSTQYF.

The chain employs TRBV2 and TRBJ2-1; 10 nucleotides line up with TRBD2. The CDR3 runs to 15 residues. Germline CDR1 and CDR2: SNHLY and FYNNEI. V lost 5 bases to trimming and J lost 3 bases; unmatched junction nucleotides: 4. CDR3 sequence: CASSQGLAHYNEQFF. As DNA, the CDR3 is TGTGCCAGCAGTCAGGGACTAGCGCACTACAATGAGCAGTTCTTC.

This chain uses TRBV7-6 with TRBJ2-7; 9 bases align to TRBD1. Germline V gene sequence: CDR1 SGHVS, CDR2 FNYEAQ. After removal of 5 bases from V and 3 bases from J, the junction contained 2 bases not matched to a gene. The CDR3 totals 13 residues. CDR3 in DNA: TGTGCCAGCAGCCCGGGACAGGGCTACGAGCAGTACTTC. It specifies CASSPGQGYEQYF. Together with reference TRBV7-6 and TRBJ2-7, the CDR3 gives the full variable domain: GAGVSQSPRYKVTKRGQDVALRCDPISGHVSLYWYRQALGQGPEFLTYFNYEAQQDKSGLPNDRFSAERPEGSISTLTIQRTEQRDSAMYRCASSPGQGYEQYFGPGTRLTVT.

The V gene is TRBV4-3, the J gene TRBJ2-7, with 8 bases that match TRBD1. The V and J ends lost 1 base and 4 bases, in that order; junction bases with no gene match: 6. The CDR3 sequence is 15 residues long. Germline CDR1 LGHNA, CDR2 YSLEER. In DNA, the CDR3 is TGCGCCAGCAGCCAAGTCCAGGGGGCTCAGTACGAGCAGTACTTC. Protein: CASSQVQGAQYEQYF.

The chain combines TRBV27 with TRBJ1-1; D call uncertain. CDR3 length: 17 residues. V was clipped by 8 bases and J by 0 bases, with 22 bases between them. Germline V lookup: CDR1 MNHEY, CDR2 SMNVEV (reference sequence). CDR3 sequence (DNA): TGTGCCAGCCGAGGGTCAATCGGGAGCCCCTTGAACACTGAAGCTTTCTTT. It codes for CASRGSIGSPLNTEAFF.

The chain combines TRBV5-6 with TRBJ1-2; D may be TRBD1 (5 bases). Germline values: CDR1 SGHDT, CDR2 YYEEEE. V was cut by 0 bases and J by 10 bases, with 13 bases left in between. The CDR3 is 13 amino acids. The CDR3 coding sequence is TGTGCCAGCAGCTTGGCCCAGGGAGGCTCCTACACCTTC. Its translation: CASSLAQGGSYTF.

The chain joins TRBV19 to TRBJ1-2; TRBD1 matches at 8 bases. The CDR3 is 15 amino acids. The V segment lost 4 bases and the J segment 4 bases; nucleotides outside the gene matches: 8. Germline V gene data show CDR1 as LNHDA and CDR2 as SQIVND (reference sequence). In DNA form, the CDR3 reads TGTGCCAGTAGTACCTCTAGACAGGGGTCCTATGGCTACACCTTC. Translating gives CASSTSRQGSYGYTF. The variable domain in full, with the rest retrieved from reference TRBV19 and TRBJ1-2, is DGGITQSPKYLFRKEGQNVTLSCEQNLNHDAMYWYRQDPGQGLRLIYYSQIVNDFQKGDIAEGYSVSREKKESFPLTVTSAQKNPTAFYLCASSTSRQGSYGYTFGSGTRLTVV.

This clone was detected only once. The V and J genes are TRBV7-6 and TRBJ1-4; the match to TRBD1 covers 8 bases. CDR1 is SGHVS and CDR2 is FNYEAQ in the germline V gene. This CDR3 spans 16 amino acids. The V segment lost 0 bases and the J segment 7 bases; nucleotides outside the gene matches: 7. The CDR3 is CASSLAVDRGGEKLFF. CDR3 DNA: TGTGCCAGCAGCTTAGCGGTTGACAGGGGAGGTGAAAAACTGTTTTTT.

The CDR3 spells CASSLTEPSTPGPYEQYF. CDR3 nucleotide sequence: TGTGCCAGCAGTTTAACGGAACCTAGTACCCCCGGCCCCTACGAGCAGTACTTC. V usage is TRBV27 and J usage is TRBJ2-7; no clear D gene. V shed 2 bases and J shed 2 bases, with 22 bases lying between them. The CDR3 extends over 18 amino acids. Germline V lookup: CDR1 MNHEY, CDR2 SMNVEV (reference sequence).